A single sample gave rise to the 30 T cell receptor beta chains below, sequenced in a study of cytomegalovirus exposure and HLA in healthy donors. Use of 60 Vbeta and 13 Jbeta primers characterized the PCR. Clones were sequenced by immunoSEQ multiplex PCR, and TCRdb holds only the in-frame ones, with some missing. The data show roughly 220,000 clones, around 75% seen once. Sequencing used PBMCs. These receptors were obtained from a woman aged 25-40 years in good health and CMV-seronegative.

The CDR3 DNA is TGTGCCAGCAGTGTGACTAGCTCCTATAATTCACCCCTCCACTTT. Its translation is CASSVTSSYNSPLHF. This chain uses TRBV27 with TRBJ1-6; unclear D gene. The CDR3 length is 15 residues. The V gene lost 5 bases and the J gene lost 0 bases, with 8 bases spanning the gap. CDR1 is MNHEY and CDR2 is SMNVEV in the germline V gene (reference sequence).

This clone was detected a few times. V gene TRBV5-5 combines with J gene TRBJ2-3; the D is unclear. V shed 3 bases and J shed 0 bases, with 5 bases lying between them. Looked up from germline, CDR1 is SGHKS and CDR2 is YYEKEE (reference sequence). The CDR3 totals 13 residues. The DNA of the CDR3 is TGTGCCAGCAGCTACCGGAGCACAGATACGCAGTATTTT. As protein: CASSYRSTDTQYF.

The chain couples TRBV9 to TRBJ1-2; D is unclear. This CDR3 is built from 15 residues. Germline CDR1 SGDLS, CDR2 YYNGEE. Trimming took 0 bases from V and 0 from J, leaving 9 bases between them. DNA for the CDR3: TGTGCCAGCAGCGTAGAACTCCGATCTAACTATGGCTACACCTTC. Translation: CASSVELRSNYGYTF.

This chain's CDR3 is CASSRRTEAFF. CDR3 nucleotide sequence: TGTGCCAGTAGTAGGAGGACTGAAGCTTTCTTT. The gene calls are TRBV19 and TRBJ1-1, with unresolved D. V was shortened by 4 bases and J by 5 bases, with 5 bases between the two germline ends. CDR1 is LNHDA and CDR2 is SQIVND in the germline V gene (reference sequence). This CDR3 spans 11 amino acids.

This clone was detected once. The V call is TRBV7-2, the J call TRBJ1-1, with a weak D call TRBD1 (5 bases). V was pared by 5 bases and J by 3 bases, with 13 bases between. The CDR3 loop spans 14 amino acids. Germline loops: CDR1 SGHTA, CDR2 FQGNSA. The CDR3 DNA sequence: TGTGCCAGCAGCCAAAACGGGGGGGACACTGAAGCTTTCTTT. Translating it yields CASSQNGGDTEAFF. Based on the CDR3 plus reference TRBV7-2 and TRBJ1-1, the full variable domain is GAGVSQSPSNKVTEKGKDVELRCDPISGHTALYWYRQSLGQGLEFLIYFQGNSAPDKSGLPSDRFSAERTGGSVSTLTIQRTQQEDSAVYLCASSQNGGDTEAFFGQGTRLTVV.

V gene TRBV29-1 combines with J gene TRBJ2-3; 14 bases are shared with TRBD2. The germline gives CDR1 SQVTM, CDR2 ANQGSEA. There are 15 residues in the CDR3. With V trimmed by 4 bases and J by 5 bases, 5 bases remained unmatched. The CDR3, as DNA: TGCAGCGTTGGGACTAGCGGGGGGATGGGAGATACGCAGTATTTT. This translates into CSVGTSGGMGDTQYF.

The chain recombines TRBV5-8 with TRBJ2-3, with TRBD2 matching 13 bases. After removal of 4 bases from V and 1 base from J, the junction contained 12 bases not matched to a gene. The CDR3 has 19 amino acids. Germline CDR1 reads SGHTS; CDR2 reads YDEGEE. Here the CDR3 reads CASSLGLAGTNGRTDTQYF. The DNA of the CDR3 is TGTGCCAGCAGCCTGGGACTAGCGGGGACAAACGGGCGCACAGATACGCAGTATTTT.

On this clone itself: No conserved phenylalanine or tryptophan ends this CDR3, so it is likely a read error. It is unclear where the CDR3 begins or ends on the DNA, so no DNA is shown, and the CDR3 is as TCRdb lists it. The chain's CDR3 is CSVEEASVGGRI. The rearrangement links TRBV29-1 to TRBJ1-2. Looked up from germline, CDR1 is SQVTM and CDR2 is ANQGSEA. The CDR3 comprises 12 residues, both ends counted.

The rearrangement joins TRBV2 to TRBJ2-7; a possible D gene is TRBD1 (6 bases). V was shortened by 4 bases and J by 3 bases, with 13 bases between the two germline ends. Germline CDR1 reads SNHLY; CDR2 reads FYNNEI. There are 14 residues in the CDR3. CDR3 sequence reads: CASSVGQRDYEQYF. CDR3 nucleotides: TGTGCCAGCAGTGTTGGACAGAGGGACTACGAGCAGTACTTC.

V is TRBV6-5 and J is TRBJ1-1; D not resolved. Germline loops: CDR1 MNHEY, CDR2 SVGAGI. V gave up 5 bases and J gave up 4 bases, with 17 bases separating them. The CDR3 is made up of 15 amino acids. The CDR3 loop is CASSMVRGSSTEAFF. The CDR3 region has the DNA TGTGCCAGCAGTATGGTCCGGGGTTCAAGCACTGAAGCTTTCTTT.

The chain joins TRBV2 to TRBJ2-1; 10 positions agree with TRBD2. Germline assignment: CDR1 SNHLY and CDR2 FYNNEI. V shed 6 bases, J shed 5 bases, and the junction held 7 bases outside the gene matches. The CDR3 extends over 15 amino acids. The CDR3 sequence is CASRPLAGVNNEQFF. CDR3 DNA: TGTGCCAGCAGACCCCTAGCGGGGGTTAACAATGAGCAGTTCTTC.

The CDR3 region is CASSEIPGTSGEGYEQYF. The CDR3 DNA reads TGCGCCAGCAGTGAAATCCCCGGGACTAGCGGGGAGGGGTACGAGCAGTACTTC. V gene TRBV10-2 combines with J gene TRBJ2-7; the match to TRBD2 covers 13 bases. V was pared by 3 bases and J by 4 bases, with 12 bases of the junction left unmatched. There are 18 residues in the CDR3. The germline V gene encodes CDR1 WSHSY and CDR2 SAAADI.

This chain links TRBV7-2 with TRBJ2-5; 11 positions match TRBD2. V shed 1 base, J shed 6 bases, and the junction held 10 bases outside the gene matches. In germline, CDR1 is SGHTA, CDR2 FQGNSA. The CDR3 sequence is 17 residues long. The CDR3 DNA follows: TGTGCCAGCAGCTTAGAGATAGCGGGGGGGCCGGGGCAGACCCAGTACTTC. It yields the protein CASSLEIAGGPGQTQYF.

This clone has a single count. This sequence joins TRBV18 and TRBJ2-7, with 9 bases identical to TRBD2. The ends lost 1 base at V and 6 bases at J; junction bases unmatched: 7. Per germline, CDR1 KGHSH and CDR2 LQKENI. The CDR3 length is 15 residues. DNA for the CDR3: TGTGCCAGCTCACCACTTTCGGCGGGGGGGCCCGAGCAGTACTTC. Its translation is CASSPLSAGGPEQYF.

The rearrangement links TRBV5-1 to TRBJ2-3, with 9 bases that match TRBD2. The V gene end was trimmed by 4 bases and the J gene end by 4 bases; junction bases not matched to a gene: 13. The CDR3 contains 17 residues. CDR1 is SGHRS and CDR2 is YFSETQ in the germline V gene. CDR3 region: CASSLGVGSGSSDTQYF. In nucleotides, the CDR3 is TGCGCCAGCAGCCTGGGGGTCGGTAGCGGGAGTTCAGATACGCAGTATTTT.

V gene TRBV28 combines with J gene TRBJ2-2, with no clear D. The germline V and J ends were trimmed by 3 bases and 0 bases, with 8 bases remaining between them. Germline loops: CDR1 MDHEN, CDR2 SYDVKM. This CDR3 has 15 amino acids. The CDR3 DNA reads TGTGCCAGCAGTTTTGGCGGATCGAACACCGGGGAGCTGTTTTTT. Protein product: CASSFGGSNTGELFF.

This clone was seen a handful of times. One end of the junction fails to match germline, which may point to a read error. The V and J genes are TRBV7-7 and TRBJ2-2; D is unclear. This CDR3 region has 12 residues. Germline CDR1 reads SSHAT; CDR2 reads FNYEAQ (reference sequence). In nucleotides, the CDR3 is TGTGCTAGCAGCTTACCCGGCGGGGAGCTGTTTTTT. This encodes CASSLPGGELFF.

This clone was seen a single time. J is TRBJ2-2 and V is TRBV6-1, with 8 bases matching TRBD2. The V gene's germline CDR1 is MNHNS and CDR2 SASEGT. There are 18 residues in the CDR3. J lost 0 bases, V lost 4 bases, and 10 bases had no gene match. DNA of the CDR3: TGTGCCAGCAGTGTGGGGCGGGGGGCCCGCGCGAACACCGGGGAGCTGTTTTTT. This sequence encodes CASSVGRGARANTGELFF.

The rearrangement uses TRBV19 and TRBJ1-2; D uncertain. V dropped 7 bases and J dropped 5 bases, with 8 bases sitting between them. Germline V lookup: CDR1 LNHDA, CDR2 SQIVND (reference sequence). The CDR3 is 11 residues long. CDR3 region: CASTARYGYTF. The CDR3 coding sequence is TGTGCCAGTACGGCTAGGTATGGCTACACCTTC.

There are a few counts of this clone. The J gene is TRBJ1-1, the V gene TRBV7-6; D uncertain. Germline V CDR1 and CDR2: SGHVS, FNYEAQ. Trimming removed 2 bases at V and 1 base at J, with 5 bases between. There are 13 residues in the CDR3. Here the CDR3 DNA reads TGTGCCAGCAGCTTAAACGGGAACACTGAAGCTTTCTTT. Its translation is CASSLNGNTEAFF.

The chain couples TRBV7-2 to TRBJ1-5; TRBD1 agrees at 7 bases. With V trimmed by 7 bases and J by 1 base, 19 bases remained unmatched. Per the germline V gene, CDR1 is SGHTA and CDR2 is FQGNSA. The CDR3 covers 19 residues. The CDR3 DNA is TGTGCCAGCATCCTACGTCCCGGGACAGTGTCGGGCAGCAATCAGCCCCAGCATTTT. This gives the protein CASILRPGTVSGSNQPQHF.

The chain combines TRBV6-1 with TRBJ1-5, with a tentative D call TRBD1 (6 bases). Trimming removed 8 bases from V and 7 bases from J, with 12 bases in between. This CDR3 is built from 12 residues. Germline V gene data show CDR1 as MNHNS and CDR2 as SASEGT. CDR3 coding DNA: TGTGCCAGCCATTCAGGGGTCCAGCCCCAGCATTTT. The encoded protein is CASHSGVQPQHF.

The CDR3 DNA follows: TGTGCCACCAGCAGAGCATCTGCGGGGAGCACAGATACGCAGTATTTT. Translating gives CATSRASAGSTDTQYF. The chain joins TRBV15 to TRBJ2-3, with D tentatively TRBD2 (6 bases). Trimming took off 1 base at V and 0 bases at J, with 11 bases between the two ends. There are 16 residues in the CDR3. The germline gives CDR1 LNHNV, CDR2 YYDKDF (reference sequence).

The V call is TRBV6-5, the J call TRBJ1-2, with no clear D. Germline CDR1 reads MNHEY; CDR2 reads SVGAGI. The CDR3 sequence is 13 residues long. The V end lost 2 bases, the J end lost 2 bases, and 6 bases lay between the germline ends. CDR3 sequence: CASSYDTNYGYTF. The CDR3, as DNA: TGTGCCAGCAGTTACGACACAAACTATGGCTACACCTTC.

The J gene is TRBJ2-5, the V gene TRBV11-2; D remains unclear. The V end was cut by 4 bases, the J end by 4 bases, with 7 bases between. The CDR3 extends over 12 amino acids. Germline V lookup: CDR1 SGHAT, CDR2 FQNNGV. The CDR3 DNA reads as TGTGCCAGCAGCTCGAGTCGAGAGACCCAGTACTTC. Its translation: CASSSSRETQYF.

The genes are TRBV7-3 and TRBJ2-1, with D possibly TRBD1 on 6 matching bases. V was cut by 4 bases and J by 3 bases, with 13 bases left in between. Germline V gene sequence: CDR1 SGHTA, CDR2 FQGTGA. CDR3 length: 15 amino acids. The CDR3 is CASSSNRAVYNEQFF. CDR3 bases: TGTGCCAGCAGCTCGAACAGGGCCGTCTACAATGAGCAGTTCTTC.

The rearrangement links TRBV25-1 to TRBJ2-5; TRBD2 is a possible D gene (6 bases). Matching the DNA end better, TRBJ2-7 makes the J call doubtful. The length of the CDR3 is 15 residues. Germline CDR1 MGHDK, CDR2 SYGVNS. CDR3 DNA sequence: TGTGCCAGCAGTGACGGGCGGGGAGAAGTCGACGAGCAGTACTTC. This encodes CASSDGRGEVDEQYF.

The chain carries TRBV12-5 and TRBJ2-7; TRBD2 agrees at 8 bases. CDR1 is LGHNT and CDR2 is FRNRAP in the germline V gene. J lost 2 bases, V lost 0 bases, and 6 bases had no gene match. CDR3 length equals 16 residues. CDR3 nucleotides: TGTGCTAGTGGTTTGGTACCGGGCGGGAGGACCTACGAGCAGTACTTC. Amino acid sequence: CASGLVPGGRTYEQYF.

For the CDR3, the DNA is TGTGCCTGCCCCCCCCGTGGCGGGGAGGGGGAGCTGTTTTTT. Translated: CACPPRGGEGELFF. The chain recombines TRBV30 with TRBJ2-2, with D possibly being TRBD2 (6 bases). The germline V and J ends were trimmed by 6 bases and 8 bases, with 19 bases remaining between them. CDR3 size: 14 residues. Looked up from germline, CDR1 is GTSNPN and CDR2 is SVGIG (reference sequence).

V is TRBV7-3 and J is TRBJ2-5, with 8 positions matching TRBD2. CDR1 is SGHTA, CDR2 FQGTGA, per germline. With 1 base clipped from V and 2 bases from J, the junction kept 3 bases outside the gene matches. The CDR3 is 15 amino acids. CDR3 nucleotide sequence: TGTGCCAGCAGCTTAAGTTCGGGGGGGCAAGAGACCCAGTACTTC. Its protein product is CASSLSSGGQETQYF.